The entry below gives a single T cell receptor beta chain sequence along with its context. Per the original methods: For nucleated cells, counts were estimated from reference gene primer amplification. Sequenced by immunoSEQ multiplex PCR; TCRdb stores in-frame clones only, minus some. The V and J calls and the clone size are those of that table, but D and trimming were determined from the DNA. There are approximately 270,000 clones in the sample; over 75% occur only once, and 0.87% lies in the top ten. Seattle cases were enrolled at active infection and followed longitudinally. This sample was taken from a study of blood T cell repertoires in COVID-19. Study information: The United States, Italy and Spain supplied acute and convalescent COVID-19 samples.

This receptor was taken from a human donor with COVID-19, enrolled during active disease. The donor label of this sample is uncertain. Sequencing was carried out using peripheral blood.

CDR3 amino acids: CASSPRTPSYEQYF. The CDR3 nucleotides read TGTGCCAGCAGCCCCAGAACGCCCTCCTACGAGCAGTACTTC. The chain combines TRBV11-3 with TRBJ2-7; no clear D gene. The germline CDR1 and CDR2 sequences are SGHNT and YENEEA. V was shortened by 5 bases and J by 0 bases, with 11 bases between the two germline ends. The CDR3 runs 14 residues. The full variable domain, its missing parts supplied by reference TRBV11-3 and TRBJ2-7, is EAGVVQSPRYKIIEKKQPVAFWCNPISGHNTLYWYLQNLGQGPELLIRYENEEAVDDSQLPKDRFSAERLKGVDSTLKIQPAELGDSAVYLCASSPRTPSYEQYFGPGTRLTVT.